This T cell receptor (beta chain) came from a study of CD8+CD57+ T cells in acquired aplastic anemia. In this sample, this clonotype turned up many times. Sequencing was done on patients that had shown CD8+CD57+ cell expansion by flow cytometry. Germline-derived CDR1 and CDR2 are MGHRA and YSYEKL. The CDR3 is 17 residues long. V shed 5 bases and J shed 1 base, with 20 bases lying between them. Both TCR beta VDJ combination and CDR3 sequence profiling were carried out. Genomic DNA was the template for this profiling. Each CDR3 protein gets one entry after TCRdb re-called the reads with MiXCR. Here the sample spans some 170,000 distinct CDR3 sequences, 55% to 65% being singletons.

Specimen: sorted CD4+, CD8+, or CD8+CD57+ T cells (not recorded which) from PBMCs. The origin of this receptor is a human donor with aplastic anemia. The rearrangement uses TRBV4-1 and TRBJ1-1; D remains ambiguous. In nucleotides, the CDR3 is TGCGCCAGCAGCACTCAAAAGATCCTCAGGAGGAACACTGAAGCTTTCTTT. It specifies CASSTQKILRRNTEAFF.